This T cell receptor (beta chain) was profiled in a study of glioma-infiltrating T cells after dendritic cell vaccination listed by TCRdb under 2016. Study-level background: A cohort of approximately 15 glioblastoma patients from Phase I and II dendritic cell vaccination trials was included, of whom 9 were newly diagnosed and 6 had recurrent disease. Patients received three intradermal dendritic cell vaccine injections at biweekly intervals in the arm below the axilla. Survival after dendritic cell vaccination was correlated with TCR sequencing metrics, such as TIL content and the overlap between tumor and blood repertoires. Between the early 2000s and the early 2010s, the patients were given dendritic cell vaccination pulsed with autologous tumor lysate. To make the vaccine, monocyte-derived dendritic cells were cultured for under eight days with IL-4 and GM-CSF and then pulsed overnight with autologous tumor lysate. Tumor-infiltrating lymphocyte content was quantified and tumor and blood repertoires were compared in dendritic cell-vaccinated glioblastoma patients by deep sequencing of TCR beta CDR3 regions. General conclusions and limits of the study: The three-group TCR overlap response model was characterized as speculative, and prospective validation of the model was stated to be required. Higher estimated pretreatment TIL content predicted longer time to progression and overall survival after dendritic cell vaccination. No direct relationship between TCR clonality and survival was found, suggesting a diverse polyclonal response may matter. The cohort was small and heterogeneous, with few patients having full blood and tumor sets and even fewer initial-recurrent tumor pairs.

Trimming at the junction amounts to 5 bases on V and 5 bases on J, and the germline ends lie 13 bases apart. The CDR3, from cysteine to phenylalanine, totals 13 residues. The DNA shown is the 39-base CDR3, in frame from base 1. The germline V gene encodes CDR1 SGHNT and CDR2 YYREEE (reference sequence). The immunoSEQ assay amplified TCRB CDR3 regions from approximately 2 micrograms of genomic DNA, or from all available DNA when less than that amount was available. The multiplex PCR relied on 60 forward primers for TCR V beta segments and 13 reverse primers for J beta segments. Synthetic control templates were spiked into each sample at limiting dilution to estimate reads per starting template. Reads of 87 bp were generated by sequencing on the Illumina HiSeq System. The authors processed their data as follows. PCR and sequencing errors were removed by a nearest neighbor algorithm that merged closely related sequences. TCR overlap was defined as the percentage of unique tumor TCR beta sequences that were also present in the same patient's peripheral blood. TCRdb took over this immuneACCESS table, retaining in-frame rearrangements with V and J assigned. Such tables are incomplete; in checked studies, under half of the missing clones stem from an unresolved V gene, and the remainder is unexplained. The V and J calls and clone size come from that table; D and trimming were worked out from the DNA. Counted in this sample were 91,000 or so clones; 80% of them appeared once. The ten largest clones take up 5.4% of the sample.

The time point label here, explained by the study, means: after dendritic cell vaccination, including at tumor progression/relapse. Selection of patients required sufficient residual fresh-frozen tumor tissue and over two years of available survival data. Molecular status otherwise varied across the glioblastoma patients, but none of them carried an isocitrate dehydrogenase mutation. PBMC were collected before vaccination, two weeks after the third vaccination, and at tumor progression when it occurred. The Qiagen DNeasy Blood extraction Kit was used for extraction of genomic DNA. Note on this clone: The antigen it recognizes is unknown. No clone much larger than this one lies a single base away; base qualities are absent.

This TCR was sampled from a human donor with glioblastoma. The sequences come from blood, collected after dendritic cell vaccination. The chain employs TRBV5-4 and TRBJ1-2; the D gene identity is not certain. The nucleotide sequence is TGTGCCAGCAGACCTATAGAGGAGTATGGCTACACCTTC. Its product reads: CASRPIEEYGYTF.